The subject of this entry is one T cell receptor (beta chain). These data originate in a study of T cell changes during pregnancy in multiple sclerosis. Germline V gene sequence: CDR1 SGHTA, CDR2 FQGTGA. Trimming at V came to 3 bases and at J to 5 bases, leaving 6 bases not matched to a gene. CDR3 size: 15 residues. TCRdb's table, derived via immunoSEQ multiplex PCR, lists solely in-frame clones and lacks some. The sample includes about 45,000 clones, under 95% of them seen just once. Sequenced here: CD8+ T cells from peripheral blood mononuclear cells, sampled in the second trimester of pregnancy. This clonotype was obtained from a female donor with multiple sclerosis, enrolled in a pregnancy study. The chain carries TRBV7-3 and TRBJ2-1, with 8 bases aligning to TRBD2. CDR3 bases: TGTGCCAGCAGCTTCCGCGGGGGGTACAACAATGAGCAGTTCTTC. This codes for CASSFRGGYNNEQFF.